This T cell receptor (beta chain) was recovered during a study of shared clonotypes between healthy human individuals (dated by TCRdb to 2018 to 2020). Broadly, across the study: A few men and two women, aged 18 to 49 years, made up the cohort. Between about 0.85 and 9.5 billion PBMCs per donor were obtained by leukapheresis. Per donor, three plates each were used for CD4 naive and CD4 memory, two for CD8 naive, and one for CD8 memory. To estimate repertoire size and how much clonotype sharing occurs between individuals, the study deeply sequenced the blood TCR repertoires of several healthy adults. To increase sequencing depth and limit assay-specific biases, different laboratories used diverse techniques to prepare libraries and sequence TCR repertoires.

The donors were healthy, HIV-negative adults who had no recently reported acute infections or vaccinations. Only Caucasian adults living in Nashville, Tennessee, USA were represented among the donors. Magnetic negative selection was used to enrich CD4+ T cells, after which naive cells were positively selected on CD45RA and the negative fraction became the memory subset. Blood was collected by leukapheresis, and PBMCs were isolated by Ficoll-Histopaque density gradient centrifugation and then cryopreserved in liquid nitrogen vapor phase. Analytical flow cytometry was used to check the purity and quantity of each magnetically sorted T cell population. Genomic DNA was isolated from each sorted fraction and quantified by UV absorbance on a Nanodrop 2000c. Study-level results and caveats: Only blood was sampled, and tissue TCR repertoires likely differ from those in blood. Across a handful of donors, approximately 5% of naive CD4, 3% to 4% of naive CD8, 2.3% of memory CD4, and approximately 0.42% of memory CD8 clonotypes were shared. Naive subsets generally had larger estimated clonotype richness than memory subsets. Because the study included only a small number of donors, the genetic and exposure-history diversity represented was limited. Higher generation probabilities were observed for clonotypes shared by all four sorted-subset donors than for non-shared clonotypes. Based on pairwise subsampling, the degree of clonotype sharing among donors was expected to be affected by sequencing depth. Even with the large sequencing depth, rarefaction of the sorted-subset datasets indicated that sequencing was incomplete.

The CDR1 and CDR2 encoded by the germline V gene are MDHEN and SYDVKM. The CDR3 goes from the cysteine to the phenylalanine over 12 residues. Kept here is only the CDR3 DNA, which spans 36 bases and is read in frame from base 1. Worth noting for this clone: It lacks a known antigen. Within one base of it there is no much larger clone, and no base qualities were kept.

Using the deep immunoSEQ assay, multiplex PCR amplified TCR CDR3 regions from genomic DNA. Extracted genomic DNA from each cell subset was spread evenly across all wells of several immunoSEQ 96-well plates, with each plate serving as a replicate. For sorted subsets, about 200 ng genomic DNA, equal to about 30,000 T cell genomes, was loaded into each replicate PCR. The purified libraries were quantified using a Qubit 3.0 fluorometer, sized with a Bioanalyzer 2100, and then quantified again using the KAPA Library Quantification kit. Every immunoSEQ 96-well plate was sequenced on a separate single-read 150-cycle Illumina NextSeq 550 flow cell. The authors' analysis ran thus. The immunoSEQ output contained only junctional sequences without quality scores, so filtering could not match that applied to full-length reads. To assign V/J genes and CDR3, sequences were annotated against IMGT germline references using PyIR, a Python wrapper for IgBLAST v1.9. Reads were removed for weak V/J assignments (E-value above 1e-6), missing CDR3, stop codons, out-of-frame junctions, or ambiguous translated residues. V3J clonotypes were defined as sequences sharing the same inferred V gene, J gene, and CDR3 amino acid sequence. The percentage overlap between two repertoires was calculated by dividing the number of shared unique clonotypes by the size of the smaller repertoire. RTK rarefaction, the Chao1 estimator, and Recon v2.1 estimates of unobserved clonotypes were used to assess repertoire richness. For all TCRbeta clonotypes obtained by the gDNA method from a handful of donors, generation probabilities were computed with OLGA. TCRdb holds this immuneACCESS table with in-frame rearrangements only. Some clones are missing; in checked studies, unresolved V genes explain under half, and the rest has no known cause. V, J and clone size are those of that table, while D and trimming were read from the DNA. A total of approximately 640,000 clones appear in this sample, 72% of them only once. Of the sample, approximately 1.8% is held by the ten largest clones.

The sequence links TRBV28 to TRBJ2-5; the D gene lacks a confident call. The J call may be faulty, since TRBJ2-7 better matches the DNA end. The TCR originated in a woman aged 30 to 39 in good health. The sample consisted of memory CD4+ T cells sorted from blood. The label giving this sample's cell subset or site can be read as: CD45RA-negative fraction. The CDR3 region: CASSKAPYEQYF. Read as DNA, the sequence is TGTGCCAGCAGTAAAGCCCCTTACGAGCAGTACTTC.